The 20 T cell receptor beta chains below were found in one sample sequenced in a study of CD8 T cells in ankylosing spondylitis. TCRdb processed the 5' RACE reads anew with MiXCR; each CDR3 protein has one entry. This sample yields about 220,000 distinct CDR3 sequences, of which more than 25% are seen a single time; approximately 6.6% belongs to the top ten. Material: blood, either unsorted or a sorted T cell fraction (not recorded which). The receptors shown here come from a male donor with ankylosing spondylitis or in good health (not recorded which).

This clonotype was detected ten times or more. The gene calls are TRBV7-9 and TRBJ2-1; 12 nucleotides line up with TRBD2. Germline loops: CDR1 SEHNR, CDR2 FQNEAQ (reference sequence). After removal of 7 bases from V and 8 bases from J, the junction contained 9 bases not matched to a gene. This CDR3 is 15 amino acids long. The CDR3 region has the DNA TGTGCCAGCACCCTGGAACTAGCGGGAGGTCATGAGCAGTTCTTC. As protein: CASTLELAGGHEQFF.

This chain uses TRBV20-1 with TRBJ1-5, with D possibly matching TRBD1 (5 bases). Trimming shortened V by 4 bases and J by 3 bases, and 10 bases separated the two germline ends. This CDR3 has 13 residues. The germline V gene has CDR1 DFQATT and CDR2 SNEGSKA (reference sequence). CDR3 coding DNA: TGCAGTGCTACCGGGACCTACAATCAGCCCCAGCATTTT. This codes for CSATGTYNQPQHF.

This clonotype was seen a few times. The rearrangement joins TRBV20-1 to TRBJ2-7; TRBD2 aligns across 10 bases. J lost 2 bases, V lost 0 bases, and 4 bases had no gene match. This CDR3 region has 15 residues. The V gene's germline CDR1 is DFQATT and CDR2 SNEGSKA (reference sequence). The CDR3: CSARDLAGATYEQYF. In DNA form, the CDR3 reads TGCAGTGCTAGAGATCTAGCGGGGGCCACCTACGAGCAGTACTTC.

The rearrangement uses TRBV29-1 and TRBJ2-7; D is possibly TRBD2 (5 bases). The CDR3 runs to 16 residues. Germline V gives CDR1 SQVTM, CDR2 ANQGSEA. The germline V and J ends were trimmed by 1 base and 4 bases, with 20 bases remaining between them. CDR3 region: CSVEGGPGRDPYEQYF. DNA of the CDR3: TGCAGCGTTGAAGGCGGGCCAGGACGGGATCCATACGAGCAGTACTTC.

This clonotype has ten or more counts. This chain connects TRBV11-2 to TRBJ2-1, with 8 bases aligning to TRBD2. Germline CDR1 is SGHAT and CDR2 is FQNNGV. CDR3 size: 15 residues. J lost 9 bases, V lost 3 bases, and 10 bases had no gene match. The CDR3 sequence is CASSLGAGVGSEQFF. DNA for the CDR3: TGTGCCAGCAGCTTGGGAGCGGGAGTGGGTAGTGAGCAGTTCTTC.

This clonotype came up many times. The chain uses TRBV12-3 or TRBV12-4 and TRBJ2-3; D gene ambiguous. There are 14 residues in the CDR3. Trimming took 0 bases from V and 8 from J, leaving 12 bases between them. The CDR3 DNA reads TGTGCCAGCAGTTTAGCACAGACTTTCGGTACGCAGTATTTT. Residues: CASSLAQTFGTQYF.

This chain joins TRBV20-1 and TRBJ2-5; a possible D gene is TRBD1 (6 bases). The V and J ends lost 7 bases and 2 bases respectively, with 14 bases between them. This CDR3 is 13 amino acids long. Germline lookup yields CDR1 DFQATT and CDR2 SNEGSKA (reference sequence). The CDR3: CSVNPGEQETQYF. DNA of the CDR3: TGCAGTGTAAACCCAGGGGAACAAGAGACCCAGTACTTC.

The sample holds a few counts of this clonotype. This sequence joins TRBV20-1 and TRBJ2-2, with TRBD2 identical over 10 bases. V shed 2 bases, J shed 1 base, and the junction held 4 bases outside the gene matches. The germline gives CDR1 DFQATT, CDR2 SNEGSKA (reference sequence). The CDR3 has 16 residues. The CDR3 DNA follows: TGCAGTGCTAGACCTCGGACTAGCGGGAACACCGGGGAGCTGTTTTTT. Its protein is CSARPRTSGNTGELFF.

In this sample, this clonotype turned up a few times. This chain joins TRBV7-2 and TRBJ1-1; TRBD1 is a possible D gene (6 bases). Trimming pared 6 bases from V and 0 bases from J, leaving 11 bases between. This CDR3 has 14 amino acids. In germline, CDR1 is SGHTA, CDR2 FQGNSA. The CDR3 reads CASSRTDMNTEAFF. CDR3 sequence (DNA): TGTGCCAGCAGTAGGACAGACATGAACACTGAAGCTTTCTTT.

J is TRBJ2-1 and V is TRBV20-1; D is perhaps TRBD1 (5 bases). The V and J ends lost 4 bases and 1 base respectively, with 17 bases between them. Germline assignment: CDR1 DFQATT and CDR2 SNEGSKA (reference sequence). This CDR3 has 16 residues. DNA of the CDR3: TGCAGTGCTACCATAGCCGACAGTAGGTCCTACAATGAGCAGTTCTTC. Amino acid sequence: CSATIADSRSYNEQFF.

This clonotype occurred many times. In DNA form, the CDR3 reads TGCAGCGCCCTGGGACCGAGCTCCTACGAGCAGTACTTC. Its translation is CSALGPSSYEQYF. This chain uses TRBV29-1 with TRBJ2-7, with D possibly called TRBD1 or TRBD2 (5 bases each). The CDR3 has 13 residues. Trimming cost V 7 bases and J 0 bases, with 13 bases left between them. Germline values: CDR1 SQVTM, CDR2 ANQGSEA.

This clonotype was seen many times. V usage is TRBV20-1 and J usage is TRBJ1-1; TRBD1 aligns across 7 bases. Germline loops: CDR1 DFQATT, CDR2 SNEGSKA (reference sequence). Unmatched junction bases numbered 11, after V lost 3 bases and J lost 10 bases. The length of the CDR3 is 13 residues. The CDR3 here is CSASLTGALIAFF. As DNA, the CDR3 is TGCAGTGCTAGTTTAACAGGGGCTCTTATAGCTTTCTTT.

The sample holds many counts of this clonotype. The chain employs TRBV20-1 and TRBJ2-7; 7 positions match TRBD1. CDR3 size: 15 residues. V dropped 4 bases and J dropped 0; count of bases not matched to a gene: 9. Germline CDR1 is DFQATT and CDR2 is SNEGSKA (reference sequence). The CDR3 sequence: CSANRDRDISYEQYF. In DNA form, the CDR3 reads TGCAGTGCTAATCGGGACAGAGACATCTCCTACGAGCAGTACTTC.

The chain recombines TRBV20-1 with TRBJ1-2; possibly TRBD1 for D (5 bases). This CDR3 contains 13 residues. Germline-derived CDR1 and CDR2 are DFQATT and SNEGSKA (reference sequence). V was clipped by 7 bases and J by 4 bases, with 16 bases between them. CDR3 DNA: TGCAGTGATTCCGGGGCCCTCGGCTATGGCTACACCTTC. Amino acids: CSDSGALGYGYTF.

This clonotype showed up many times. CDR3 in DNA: TGCGCCAGCAGCCAACCGGTGGAAATAAATTCACCCCTCCACTTT. Its protein product is CASSQPVEINSPLHF. The genes are TRBV4-1 and TRBJ1-6, with no clear D. Germline assignment: CDR1 MGHRA and CDR2 YSYEKL. The CDR3 loop spans 15 amino acids. Trimming took off 2 bases at V and 7 bases at J, with 12 bases between the two ends.

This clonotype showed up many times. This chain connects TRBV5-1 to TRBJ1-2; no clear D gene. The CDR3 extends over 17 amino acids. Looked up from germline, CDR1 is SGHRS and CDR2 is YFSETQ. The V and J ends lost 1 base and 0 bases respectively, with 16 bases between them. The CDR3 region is CASSLRPTELANYGYTF. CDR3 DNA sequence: TGCGCCAGCAGCTTGCGTCCGACCGAGCTAGCTAACTATGGCTACACCTTC.

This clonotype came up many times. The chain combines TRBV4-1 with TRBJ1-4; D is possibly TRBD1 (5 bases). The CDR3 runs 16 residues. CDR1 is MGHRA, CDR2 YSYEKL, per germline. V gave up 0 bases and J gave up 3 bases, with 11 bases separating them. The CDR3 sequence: CASSQEATVSNEKLFF. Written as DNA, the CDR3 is TGCGCCAGCAGCCAAGAGGCGACAGTCTCTAATGAAAAACTGTTTTTT.

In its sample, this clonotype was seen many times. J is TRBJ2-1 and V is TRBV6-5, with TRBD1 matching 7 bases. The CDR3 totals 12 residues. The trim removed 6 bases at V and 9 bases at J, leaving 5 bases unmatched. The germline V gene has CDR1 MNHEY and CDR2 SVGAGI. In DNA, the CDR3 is TGTGCCAGCAGAGACAGGGCGGGTGAGCAGTTCTTC. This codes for CASRDRAGEQFF.

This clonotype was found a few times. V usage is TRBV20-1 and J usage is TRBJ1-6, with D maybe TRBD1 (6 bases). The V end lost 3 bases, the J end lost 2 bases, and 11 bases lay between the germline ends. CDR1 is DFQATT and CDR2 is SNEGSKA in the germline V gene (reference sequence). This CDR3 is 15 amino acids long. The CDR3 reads CSASVGDTYNSPLHF. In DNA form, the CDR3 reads TGCAGTGCTAGTGTGGGGGACACCTATAATTCACCCCTCCACTTT.

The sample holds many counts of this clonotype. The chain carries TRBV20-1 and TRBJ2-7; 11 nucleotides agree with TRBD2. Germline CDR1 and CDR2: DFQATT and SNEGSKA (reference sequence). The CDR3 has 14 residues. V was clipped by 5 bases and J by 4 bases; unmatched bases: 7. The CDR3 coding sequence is TGCAGTGCTCCCGGACTAGCGGGTCGGTACGAGCAGTACTTC. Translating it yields CSAPGLAGRYEQYF.